A selection of T cell receptor beta chains follows, all from one sample in a study of PD-L1 blockade in urothelial cancer. This table comes from immunoSEQ multiplex PCR, and its TCRdb copy is limited to in-frame clones, with some not included. The data contain tens of thousands of clones, approximately 80% of them seen just once; the ten biggest clones take up 3.2%. Here the sequenced sample was PBMCs, taken around atezolizumab (anti-PD-L1) treatment. All receptors come from a man between 70 and 80 years old with urothelial cancer. Each CDR3 is given with its conserved first and last residue. D genes are given only for firm matches. Only part of the rows carry a size: once, few, many, or a class if the clone is expanded.

clone size: -; D gene: -; J gene: TRBJ1-1; V gene: TRBV27; CDR3 DNA: TGTGCCAGCAGTTTATATCAGGGGAACACTGAAGCTTTCTTT; CDR3 protein: CASSLYQGNTEAFF
clone size: -; D gene: TRBD1; J gene: TRBJ2-1; V gene: TRBV6-1; CDR3 DNA: TGTGCCAGCAGTGCCCGGGACAGGGGGCTACAAGAGCAGTTCTTC; CDR3 protein: CASSARDRGLQEQFF
clone size: -; D gene: -; J gene: TRBJ2-5; V gene: TRBV18; CDR3 DNA: TGTGCCAGCTCACGCTCGACTCAAGAGACCCAGTACTTC; CDR3 protein: CASSRSTQETQYF
clone size: -; D gene: -; J gene: TRBJ2-7; V gene: TRBV15; CDR3 DNA: TGTGCCACCAGCAAGGACTTTCGGTACTTTTACGAGCAGTACTTC; CDR3 protein: CATSKDFRYFYEQYF
clone size: few; D gene: TRBD1; J gene: TRBJ2-7; V gene: TRBV6-1; CDR3 DNA: TGTGCCGGGGGGACAGGCCCTTCCTACGAGCAGTACTTC; CDR3 protein: CAGGTGPSYEQYF
clone size: -; D gene: TRBD2; J gene: TRBJ2-7; V gene: TRBV6-1; CDR3 DNA: TGTGCCAGCAGTCTAGCGGGAAATTACGAGCAGTACTTC; CDR3 protein: CASSLAGNYEQYF
clone size: -; D gene: TRBD1; J gene: TRBJ1-1; V gene: TRBV29-1; CDR3 DNA: TGCAGCGTTGAAGCAGGGGGCTGGACTGAAGCTTTCTTT; CDR3 protein: CSVEAGGWTEAFF
clone size: -; D gene: TRBD2; J gene: TRBJ2-5; V gene: TRBV6-6; CDR3 DNA: TGTGCCAGCAGTTACCGCAGCGGGACAGAGACCCAGTACTTC; CDR3 protein: CASSYRSGTETQYF
clone size: -; D gene: -; J gene: TRBJ2-7; V gene: TRBV5-1; CDR3 DNA: TGCGCCAGCAGCTTTTATACAGGTACCAACGAGCAGTACTTC; CDR3 protein: CASSFYTGTNEQYF
clone size: -; D gene: -; J gene: TRBJ1-5; V gene: TRBV7-6; CDR3 DNA: TGTGCCAGCAGCCTCAGCGATAATCAGCCCCAGCATTTT; CDR3 protein: CASSLSDNQPQHF
clone size: -; D gene: TRBD1; J gene: TRBJ2-6; V gene: TRBV19; CDR3 DNA: TGTGCCAGTAGTATAGCAGACAGGGTGTCTTCCGGGGCCAACGTCCTGACTTTC; CDR3 protein: CASSIADRVSSGANVLTF
clone size: once; D gene: -; J gene: TRBJ2-3; V gene: TRBV5-1; CDR3 DNA: TGCGCCAGCAGCTTTGGAGGGGGGGACTTTATTCCAGATACGCAGTATTTT; CDR3 protein: CASSFGGGDFIPDTQYF
clone size: -; D gene: TRBD2; J gene: TRBJ2-1; V gene: TRBV5-4; CDR3 DNA: TGTGCCAGCAGCCCCGGGGCGCGGGAGGGCCGCCATGAGCAGTTCTTC; CDR3 protein: CASSPGAREGRHEQFF
clone size: -; D gene: -; J gene: TRBJ1-2; V gene: TRBV18; CDR3 DNA: TGTGCCAGCTCACCCGACAGCTATGGCTACACCTTC; CDR3 protein: CASSPDSYGYTF
clone size: -; D gene: TRBD1; J gene: TRBJ1-1; V gene: TRBV6-6; CDR3 DNA: TGTGCCAGCGCGACAGGGACCACTGAAGCTTTCTTT; CDR3 protein: CASATGTTEAFF
clone size: once; D gene: -; J gene: TRBJ2-3; V gene: TRBV7-2; CDR3 DNA: TGTGCCAGCGGGAGGGGGAACACAGATACGCAGTATTTT; CDR3 protein: CASGRGNTDTQYF
clone size: few; D gene: TRBD1; J gene: TRBJ1-2; V gene: TRBV29-1; CDR3 DNA: TGCAGCGTTGGGCGTTCCGGGACAGGGGCCCCTCCTGGTAACTATGGCTACACCTTC; CDR3 protein: CSVGRSGTGAPPGNYGYTF
clone size: -; D gene: -; J gene: TRBJ1-5; V gene: TRBV15; CDR3 DNA: TGTGCCACCAGCACTTATAGGGGGCAGCCCCAGCATTTT; CDR3 protein: CATSTYRGQPQHF
clone size: -; D gene: TRBD1; J gene: TRBJ1-3; V gene: TRBV7-8; CDR3 DNA: TGTGCCAGCAGCCGGGACAGGGGGATTTCATCTGGAAACACCATATATTTT; CDR3 protein: CASSRDRGISSGNTIYF
clone size: -; D gene: -; J gene: TRBJ2-3; V gene: TRBV6-5; CDR3 DNA: TGTGCCAGCAGGACCCTTACAGGGGATACGCAGTATTTT; CDR3 protein: CASRTLTGDTQYF
clone size: -; D gene: -; J gene: TRBJ2-1; V gene: TRBV2; CDR3 DNA: TGTGCCAGCAGCGCCTCAGGGCGGAGGTTCTTC; CDR3 protein: CASSASGRRFF
clone size: -; D gene: -; J gene: TRBJ2-5; V gene: TRBV16; CDR3 DNA: TGTGCCAGCAGCCAATCGTCGGAGGGTTCCCAGTACTTC; CDR3 protein: CASSQSSEGSQYF
clone size: -; D gene: TRBD1; J gene: TRBJ2-2; V gene: TRBV5-1; CDR3 DNA: TGCGCCAGCAGGCTTGGACAGGGCTTAACCGGGGAGCTGTTTTTT; CDR3 protein: CASRLGQGLTGELFF
clone size: -; D gene: TRBD1; J gene: TRBJ1-1; V gene: TRBV5-5; CDR3 DNA: TGTGCCAGCAGCAGGGGACAGGGCTACGAAGCTTTCTTT; CDR3 protein: CASSRGQGYEAFF
clone size: -; D gene: TRBD2; J gene: TRBJ2-1; V gene: TRBV15; CDR3 DNA: TGTGCCACCAGCAGAGAACTAGCGGGAGTCGGTGAGCAGTTCTTC; CDR3 protein: CATSRELAGVGEQFF
clone size: -; D gene: TRBD1; J gene: TRBJ2-3; V gene: TRBV2; CDR3 DNA: TGTGCCAGCAGTGAAAACAGGGGTGTTACAGATACGCAGTATTTT; CDR3 protein: CASSENRGVTDTQYF
clone size: -; D gene: -; J gene: TRBJ1-2; V gene: TRBV2; CDR3 DNA: TGTGCCAGCAGTGAACAGGACTATGGCTACACCTTC; CDR3 protein: CASSEQDYGYTF
clone size: -; D gene: TRBD1; J gene: TRBJ2-2; V gene: TRBV18; CDR3 DNA: TGTGCCAGCTCACCGCAGACAGGGGGCATCACCGGGGAGCTGTTTTTT; CDR3 protein: CASSPQTGGITGELFF
clone size: once; D gene: TRBD2; J gene: TRBJ2-5; V gene: TRBV29-1; CDR3 DNA: TGCAGCGTGCCAGGGAGGGGCGAGACCCAGTACTTC; CDR3 protein: CSVPGRGETQYF
clone size: -; D gene: -; J gene: TRBJ2-2; V gene: TRBV11-3; CDR3 DNA: TGTGCCAGCAGCTTTTTTAGCGGAGCGAACACCGGGGAGCTGTTTTTT; CDR3 protein: CASSFFSGANTGELFF
clone size: -; D gene: TRBD1; J gene: TRBJ2-3; V gene: TRBV27; CDR3 DNA: TGTGCCAGCAGTCCGGGACAGGGAGTACCTAGCACAGATACGCAGTATTTT; CDR3 protein: CASSPGQGVPSTDTQYF
clone size: -; D gene: -; J gene: TRBJ2-5; V gene: TRBV10-2; CDR3 DNA: TGCGCCAGCAGTGTCTCCGGTAATCAAGAGACCCAGTACTTC; CDR3 protein: CASSVSGNQETQYF
clone size: -; D gene: TRBD1; J gene: TRBJ2-5; V gene: TRBV5-1; CDR3 DNA: TGCGCCAGCAGCTTCCGACAGGGGCAAGAGACCCAGTACTTC; CDR3 protein: CASSFRQGQETQYF
clone size: -; D gene: -; J gene: TRBJ2-3; V gene: TRBV28; CDR3 DNA: TGTGCCAGCAGTTTAGACAGGAGAACTAGCACAGATACGCAGTATTTT; CDR3 protein: CASSLDRRTSTDTQYF
clone size: -; D gene: -; J gene: TRBJ2-2; V gene: TRBV5-6; CDR3 DNA: TGTGCCAGCAGGCAGTCGAACACCGGGGAGCTGTTTTTT; CDR3 protein: CASRQSNTGELFF
clone size: -; D gene: -; J gene: TRBJ1-5; V gene: TRBV5-5; CDR3 DNA: TGTGCCAGCACCTTGGGGTCAGGCAATCAGCCCCAGCATTTT; CDR3 protein: CASTLGSGNQPQHF
clone size: -; D gene: -; J gene: TRBJ2-7; V gene: TRBV19; CDR3 DNA: TGTGCCAGTAGTAGGTATGGAGGGGGGGACGAGCAGTACTTC; CDR3 protein: CASSRYGGGDEQYF
clone size: -; D gene: TRBD1; J gene: TRBJ2-7; V gene: TRBV18; CDR3 DNA: TGTGCCAGCTCACCAGGACAGGGGGCCTACGAGCAGTACTTC; CDR3 protein: CASSPGQGAYEQYF
clone size: -; D gene: TRBD1; J gene: TRBJ1-2; V gene: TRBV28; CDR3 DNA: TGTGCCAGCGGAACTACAGGGGATGACTATGGCTACACCTTC; CDR3 protein: CASGTTGDDYGYTF
clone size: -; D gene: -; J gene: TRBJ1-1; V gene: TRBV5-1; CDR3 DNA: TGCGCCAGCAGCTTGGAAGCGAACACTGAAGCTTTCTTT; CDR3 protein: CASSLEANTEAFF